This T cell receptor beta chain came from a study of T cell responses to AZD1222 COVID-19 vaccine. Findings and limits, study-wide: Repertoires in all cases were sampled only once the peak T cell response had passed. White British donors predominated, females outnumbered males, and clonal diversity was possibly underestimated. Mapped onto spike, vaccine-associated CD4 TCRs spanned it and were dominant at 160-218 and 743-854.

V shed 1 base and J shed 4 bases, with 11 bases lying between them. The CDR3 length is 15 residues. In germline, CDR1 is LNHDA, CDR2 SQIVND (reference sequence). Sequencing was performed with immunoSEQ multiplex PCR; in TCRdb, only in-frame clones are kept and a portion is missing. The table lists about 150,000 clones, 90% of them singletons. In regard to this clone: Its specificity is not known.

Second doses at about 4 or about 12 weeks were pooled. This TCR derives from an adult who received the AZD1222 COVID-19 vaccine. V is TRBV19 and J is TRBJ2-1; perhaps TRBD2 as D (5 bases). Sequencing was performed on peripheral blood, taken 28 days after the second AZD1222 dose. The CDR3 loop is CASSIGEIRYNEQFF. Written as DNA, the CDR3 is TGTGCCAGTAGTATAGGGGAGATTCGGTACAATGAGCAGTTCTTC.